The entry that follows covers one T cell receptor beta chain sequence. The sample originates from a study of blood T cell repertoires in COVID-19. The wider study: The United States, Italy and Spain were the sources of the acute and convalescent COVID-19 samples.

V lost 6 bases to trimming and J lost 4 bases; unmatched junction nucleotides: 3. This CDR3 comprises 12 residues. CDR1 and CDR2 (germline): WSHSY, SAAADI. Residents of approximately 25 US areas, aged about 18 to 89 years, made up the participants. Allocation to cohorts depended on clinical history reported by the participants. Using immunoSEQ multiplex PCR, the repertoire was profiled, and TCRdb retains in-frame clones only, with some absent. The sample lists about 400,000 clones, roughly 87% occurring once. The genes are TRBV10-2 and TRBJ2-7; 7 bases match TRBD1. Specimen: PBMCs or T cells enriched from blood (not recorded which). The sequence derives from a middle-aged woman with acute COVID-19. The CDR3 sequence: CASRDRLYEQYF. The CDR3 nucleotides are TGCGCCAGCAGGGACAGGCTATACGAGCAGTACTTC.